This entry features one T cell receptor beta chain sequence. Its antigen is unknown. This sample was taken from a study of identical twins. Among all donors, each was a healthy Caucasian. Findings of the study overall: It was out-of-frame TCR alpha sharing in monozygotic twins that models underestimated.

After template switching added a universal primer site, the resulting cDNA carried unique molecular identifiers. TCRdb called the 5' RACE reads again in MiXCR, with one record for every CDR3 protein. Among about 530,000 distinct CDR3 sequences, more than 20% were seen once, and the ten largest hold around 0.48%. These data were also reused for a study on yellow fever vaccine responses in identical twins.

The receptor comes from a woman under 30 in good health. The specimen sequenced was CD4+ T cells sorted from blood.

DNA for the CDR3: TGTGCCAGCAGCTTACACCCTGCGGGAGGTGGCGAGCAGTACTTC. Its protein product is CASSLHPAGGGEQYF. This chain links TRBV7-2 with TRBJ2-7, with 8 bases aligning to TRBD2. Germline trimming cut 2 bases from V and 6 bases from J; bases unmatched to any gene: 9. Looked up from germline, CDR1 is SGHTA and CDR2 is FQGNSA. The CDR3 consists of 15 residues. Looking up the rest from reference TRBV7-2 and TRBJ2-7 gives the full variable domain: GAGVSQSPSNKVTEKGKDVELRCDPISGHTALYWYRQSLGQGLEFLIYFQGNSAPDKSGLPSDRFSAERTGGSVSTLTIQRTQQEDSAVYLCASSLHPAGGGEQYFGPGTRLTVT.